The source of this TCR beta chain is a study of blood T cells in healthy people across ages. For the second PCR, which ran for roughly 7 to 11 cycles, a sample-barcoded 5' primer and a J-beta primer mix were used. Tags on each cDNA molecule came from a template-switch adaptor with 12 random nucleotides. MiXCR was run by TCRdb on the 5' RACE reads, yielding one entry per CDR3 protein. This table holds fewer than 600,000 distinct CDR3 sequences, around 27% found once. This CDR3 is built from 15 residues. Trimming took 4 bases from V and 3 from J, leaving 14 bases between them. Looked up from germline, CDR1 is SGHRS and CDR2 is YFSETQ. Separately, the same data were catalogued under a study of T cells of mothers and their children.

This receptor was obtained from a boy aged 2 to 10 in good health. What was sequenced was blood. The V call is TRBV5-1, the J call TRBJ2-1; the D gene is possibly TRBD2 (5 bases). CDR3 protein: CASSNTGSNYNEQFF. CDR3 nucleotides: TGCGCCAGCAGCAACACGGGATCAAACTACAATGAGCAGTTCTTC.